Listed below are T cell receptor beta chains from one sample, sequenced in a study of shared clonotypes between healthy human individuals. The table came from immunoSEQ multiplex PCR; TCRdb's copy has only in-frame clones and leaves some out. The sample includes roughly 2,000,000 clones, just under 95% of them seen just once. Sequenced: naive CD8+ T cells sorted from blood. Receptors originate from a young man in good health. Both conserved end residues are part of each CDR3. Each record gives: V gene, CDR3 protein.

V gene: TRBV29-1
CDR3 protein: CSVVPHGGELFF

V gene: TRBV18
CDR3 protein: CASSSVDEQFF

V gene: TRBV29-1
CDR3 protein: CSVEGLKAGGQIFPYEQYF

V gene: TRBV4-1
CDR3 protein: CASSPSSGLGNEQFF

V gene: TRBV5-4
CDR3 protein: CASSFGTAYGYTF

V gene: TRBV4-3
CDR3 protein: CASSQGQGLKSTDTQYF

V gene: TRBV4-3
CDR3 protein: CASSQETDSGNTIYF

V gene: TRBV27
CDR3 protein: CASSPTGSNQPQHF

V gene: TRBV28
CDR3 protein: CASRPDLANYGYTF

V gene: TRBV6-1
CDR3 protein: CASSEIGYEQYF

V gene: TRBV5-1
CDR3 protein: CASSLAPGDEQYF

V gene: TRBV6-1
CDR3 protein: CASRDRGGVENEQFF

V gene: TRBV12-5
CDR3 protein: CASGLWGSYEQYF

V gene: TRBV5-1
CDR3 protein: CASSLGDSGGLNTGELFF

V gene: TRBV7-9
CDR3 protein: CASSLVADGYTF

V gene: TRBV29-1
CDR3 protein: CSVETLKEQFF

V gene: TRBV5-6
CDR3 protein: CASSLDLETYEQYF